The 14 T cell receptor beta chains listed next were all sequenced from one sample in a study of shared clonotypes between healthy human individuals (dated by TCRdb to about 2020). Libraries were prepared through the immunoSEQ multiplex PCR assay. TCRdb stores this immuneACCESS table with in-frame sequences only. Part of the clones is absent; in the studies checked, under half of the shortfall reflects unresolved V genes, and no reason is known for the rest. This sample holds approximately 2,000,000 clones; about nine tenths were observed only once. The leading ten clones occupy approximately 0.4% of the sample. The sequenced sample was naive CD4+ T cells from PBMCs. The meaning of the sample's cell subset or site label: CD45RA+ positively selected. The receptors stem from a man between 18 and 35 years old in good health. Some clones in this sample may be carry-over from other donors' samples.

The chain employs TRBV5-6 and TRBJ1-2; unclear D gene. There are 15 residues in the CDR3. Trimming pared 1 base from V and 3 bases from J, leaving 13 bases between. The germline V gene has CDR1 SGHDT and CDR2 YYEEEE. CDR3 nucleotides: TGTGCCAGCAGCTTGCTGGGTGAAGTCCACTATGGCTACACCTTC. Its translation is CASSLLGEVHYGYTF.

This rearrangement joins TRBV5-6 to TRBJ2-5; 7 nucleotides agree with TRBD2. The better agreement between TRBJ2-7 and the DNA end casts doubt on the J call. The length of the CDR3 is 15 residues. Looked up from germline, CDR1 is SGHDT and CDR2 is YYEEEE. The CDR3 coding sequence is TGTGCCAGCAGCTTGGGCGGGGGAAGCTCCTACGAGCAGTACTTC. This encodes CASSLGGGSSYEQYF.

This clone has only one observation. The rearrangement joins TRBV5-4 to TRBJ2-7; TRBD2 matches at 15 bases. The V gene's germline CDR1 is SGHNT and CDR2 YYREEE (reference sequence). Germline trimming cut 0 bases from V and 5 bases from J; bases unmatched to any gene: 9. The CDR3 is 18 amino acids. The CDR3 here is CASSLGGLAGGLGDEQYF. The DNA for the CDR3 is TGTGCCAGCAGCTTGGGAGGACTAGCGGGAGGGCTAGGCGACGAGCAGTACTTC.

The chain recombines TRBV28 with TRBJ2-1; D is uncertain. V was trimmed by 5 bases and J by 9 bases, leaving 20 bases between them. Germline V lookup: CDR1 MDHEN, CDR2 SYDVKM. The CDR3 spans 15 residues. The CDR3 DNA sequence: TGTGCCAGCAGTCTCGGAGCTACCCGTTTTATTGAGCAGTTCTTC. Translating it yields CASSLGATRFIEQFF. The full variable domain, with the rest looked up from reference TRBV28 and TRBJ2-1, is DVKVTQSSRYLVKRTGEKVFLECVQDMDHENMFWYRQDPGLGLRLIYFSYDVKMKEKGDIPEGYSVSREKKERFSLILESASTNQTSMYLCASSLGATRFIEQFFGPGTRLTVL.

The CDR3 region is CASSSVSSTDTQYF. The CDR3 DNA reads TGTGCCAGCAGTAGCGTTTCTAGCACAGATACGCAGTATTTT. V gene TRBV2 combines with J gene TRBJ2-3; D remains ambiguous. This CDR3 region has 14 residues. Looked up from germline, CDR1 is SNHLY and CDR2 is FYNNEI. Trimming shortened V by 5 bases and J by 0 bases, and 9 bases separated the two germline ends.

There are a few counts of this clone. Within the sample, other DNA sequences also encode this same CDR3. The V and J genes are TRBV2 and TRBJ1-1, with unresolved D. The CDR3 loop spans 8 amino acids. Per germline, CDR1 SNHLY and CDR2 FYNNEI. The ends were cut back, 4 bases at V and 10 bases at J, with 1 base in the middle. CDR3: CASSGAFF. The CDR3 DNA reads TGTGCCAGCAGTGGAGCTTTCTTT.

V gene TRBV10-1 combines with J gene TRBJ2-7; 9 positions match TRBD2. The CDR3 has 14 residues. V lost 3 bases to trimming and J lost 6 bases; unmatched junction nucleotides: 6. Germline lookup yields CDR1 WNHNN and CDR2 SYGVQD (reference sequence). CDR3 residues: CASSEAGGLPEQYF. The CDR3 DNA reads TGCGCCAGCAGTGAAGCGGGAGGTCTGCCCGAGCAGTACTTC.

The CDR3 loop reads CASNPGTHSYNEQFF. The CDR3 coding sequence is TGTGCCAGCAACCCCGGGACTCACTCCTACAATGAGCAGTTCTTC. This sequence joins TRBV7-2 and TRBJ2-1; TRBD2 might be the D (6 bases). Per the germline V gene, CDR1 is SGHTA and CDR2 is FQGNSA. Trimming removed 7 bases from V and 0 bases from J, with 13 bases in between. This CDR3 contains 15 residues.

The chain is built from TRBV27 and TRBJ1-2; 7 bases line up with TRBD1. Per germline, CDR1 MNHEY and CDR2 SMNVEV (reference sequence). V shed 5 bases, J shed 4 bases, and the junction held 19 bases outside the gene matches. The CDR3 is made up of 18 amino acids. CDR3 DNA: TGTGCCAGCAGTATAAAGCGACAGGGCCCCACTGGGGGCTATGGCTACACCTTC. This codes for CASSIKRQGPTGGYGYTF.

In this sample, this clone turned up once. The V and J genes are TRBV6-5 and TRBJ2-1; D is unresolved. Germline assignment: CDR1 MNHEY and CDR2 SVGAGI. The CDR3 extends over 12 amino acids. Deletions cut 7 bases from V and 10 bases from J, with 14 bases between. In DNA form, the CDR3 reads TGTGCCAGCACATCGTATAGCCAGGAGCAGTTCTTC. This sequence encodes CASTSYSQEQFF.

The chain employs TRBV19 and TRBJ2-2; 8 nucleotides line up with TRBD1. Trimming took 5 bases from V and 2 from J; bases not matched to a gene: 7. Per the germline V gene, CDR1 is LNHDA and CDR2 is SQIVND (reference sequence). This CDR3 contains 16 residues. The CDR3 sequence: CASSSAGTGNTGELFF. CDR3 in DNA: TGTGCCAGTAGTTCCGCCGGGACAGGAAACACCGGGGAGCTGTTTTTT.

This clone was seen a handful of times. The chain couples TRBV9 to TRBJ1-4; tentative D call: TRBD1 (6 bases). This CDR3 spans 15 amino acids. Germline V lookup: CDR1 SGDLS, CDR2 YYNGEE. Trimming took 4 bases from V and 7 from J, leaving 17 bases between them. CDR3 coding DNA: TGTGCCAGCAGCCCAACGCAGGGGTCCGGTGAAAAACTGTTTTTT. Translating gives CASSPTQGSGEKLFF.

A single count supports this clone. V gene TRBV5-4 combines with J gene TRBJ2-3, with 8 bases identical to TRBD2. The CDR3 has 14 amino acids. Losses at the gene ends were 6 bases for V and 4 bases for J; bases not matched to a gene: 7. Germline lookup yields CDR1 SGHNT and CDR2 YYREEE (reference sequence). This chain's CDR3 is CASINRLASDTQYF. The CDR3 DNA follows: TGTGCCAGCATTAATAGACTAGCGTCAGATACGCAGTATTTT.

J is TRBJ1-1 and V is TRBV28; D not resolved. From germline, CDR1 is MDHEN and CDR2 SYDVKM. The V end lost 4 bases, the J end lost 5 bases, and 11 bases lay between the germline ends. The CDR3 sequence is 13 residues long. The CDR3 region is CASSSESITEAFF. The CDR3 region has the DNA TGTGCCAGCAGTTCCGAGTCGATAACTGAAGCTTTCTTT.